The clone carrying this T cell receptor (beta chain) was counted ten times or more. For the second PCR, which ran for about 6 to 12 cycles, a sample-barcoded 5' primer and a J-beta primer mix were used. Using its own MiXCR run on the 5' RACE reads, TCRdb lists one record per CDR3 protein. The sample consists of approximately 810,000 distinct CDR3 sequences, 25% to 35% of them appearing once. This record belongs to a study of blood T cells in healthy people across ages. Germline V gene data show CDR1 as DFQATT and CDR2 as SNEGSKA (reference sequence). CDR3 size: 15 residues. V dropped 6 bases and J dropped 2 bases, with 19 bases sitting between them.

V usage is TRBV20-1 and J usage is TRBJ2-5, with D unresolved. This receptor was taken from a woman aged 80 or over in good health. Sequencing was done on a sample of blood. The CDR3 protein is CSAPSDGQRQETQYF. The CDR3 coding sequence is TGCAGTGCCCCCAGCGATGGGCAGAGACAAGAGACCCAGTACTTC.